This T cell receptor (beta chain) comes out of a study of blood T cell repertoires in COVID-19. The repertoire was sequenced with immunoSEQ multiplex PCR; TCRdb's copy has only in-frame clones and lacks some. The table records hundreds of thousands of clones, around 90% of them present only once. The CDR3 is 15 amino acids. With 6 bases removed from V and 4 bases from J, the gap between germline ends came to 18 bases. Germline CDR1 MNHEY, CDR2 SVGAGI. Specimen: PBMCs or T cells enriched from blood (not recorded which). The TCR originated in a woman between 40 and 55 years old with acute COVID-19. This chain joins TRBV6-5 and TRBJ1-1, with D unresolved. This CDR3 reads CASSPGVGLGTEAFF. CDR3 DNA sequence: TGTGCCAGCAGCCCCGGGGTGGGATTAGGCACTGAAGCTTTCTTT.